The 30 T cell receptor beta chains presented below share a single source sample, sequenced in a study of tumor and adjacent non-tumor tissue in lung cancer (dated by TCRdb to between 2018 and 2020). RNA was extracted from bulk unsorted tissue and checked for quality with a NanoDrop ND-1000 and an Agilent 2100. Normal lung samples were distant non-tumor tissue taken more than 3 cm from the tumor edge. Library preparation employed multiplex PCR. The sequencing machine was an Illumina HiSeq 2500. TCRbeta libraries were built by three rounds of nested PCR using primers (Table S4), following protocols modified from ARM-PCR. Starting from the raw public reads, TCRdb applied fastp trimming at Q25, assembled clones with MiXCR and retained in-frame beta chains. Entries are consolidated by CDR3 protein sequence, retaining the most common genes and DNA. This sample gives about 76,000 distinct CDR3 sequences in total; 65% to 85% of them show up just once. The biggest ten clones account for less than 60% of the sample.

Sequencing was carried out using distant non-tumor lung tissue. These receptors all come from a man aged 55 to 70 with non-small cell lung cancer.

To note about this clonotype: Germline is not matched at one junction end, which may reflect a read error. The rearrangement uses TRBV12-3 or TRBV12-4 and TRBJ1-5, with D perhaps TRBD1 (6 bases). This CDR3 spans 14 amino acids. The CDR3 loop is CARSLGGGGQLQHF. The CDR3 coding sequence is TGTGCCCGCAGTTTGGGCGGGGGTGGACAGCTCCAGCACTTT.

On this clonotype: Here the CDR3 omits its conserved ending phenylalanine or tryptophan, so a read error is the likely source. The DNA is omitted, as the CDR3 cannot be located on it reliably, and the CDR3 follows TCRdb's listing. The CDR3 is CSARGEREGLSEQFL. The chain joins TRBV20-1 to TRBJ2-1; TRBD2, the D gene given by the table, was not confirmed from the DNA. Counting both end residues, the CDR3 totals 15 amino acids. Germline loops: CDR1 DFQATT, CDR2 SNEGSKA (reference sequence).

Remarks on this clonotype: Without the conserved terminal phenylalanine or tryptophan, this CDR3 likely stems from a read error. CDR3 protein: CASSLQENIDTQYV. The CDR3 nucleotides are TGTGCCAGCAGCCTGCAGGAGAACATAGATACGCAGTATGTT. The chain is built from TRBV7-8 and TRBJ2-3; D uncertain. The CDR3 spans 14 residues. Germline CDR1 reads SGHVS; CDR2 reads FQNEAQ. V lost 5 bases and J lost 5, with 14 bases in between.

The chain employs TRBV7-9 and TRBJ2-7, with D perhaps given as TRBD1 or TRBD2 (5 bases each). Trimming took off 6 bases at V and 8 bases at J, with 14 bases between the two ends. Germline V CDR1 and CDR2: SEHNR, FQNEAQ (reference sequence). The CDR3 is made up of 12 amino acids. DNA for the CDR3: TGTGCCAGCAGACGTAGAGGGGTCCAGCAGTACTTC. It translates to CASRRRGVQQYF.

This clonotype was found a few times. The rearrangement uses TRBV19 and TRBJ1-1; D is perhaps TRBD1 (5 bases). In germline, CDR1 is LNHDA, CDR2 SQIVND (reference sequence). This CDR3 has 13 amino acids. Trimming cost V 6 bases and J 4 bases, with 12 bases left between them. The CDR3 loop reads CASRGTRGTEAFF. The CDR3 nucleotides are TGTGCCAGTAGGGGGACCCGAGGCACTGAAGCTTTCTTT.

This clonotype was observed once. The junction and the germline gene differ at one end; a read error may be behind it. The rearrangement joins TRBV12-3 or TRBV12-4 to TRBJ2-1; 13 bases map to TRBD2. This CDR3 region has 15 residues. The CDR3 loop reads CASSFMGLAGNEELF. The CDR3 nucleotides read TGTGCCAGCAGTTTCATGGGACTAGCGGGAAATGAGGAACTCTTC.

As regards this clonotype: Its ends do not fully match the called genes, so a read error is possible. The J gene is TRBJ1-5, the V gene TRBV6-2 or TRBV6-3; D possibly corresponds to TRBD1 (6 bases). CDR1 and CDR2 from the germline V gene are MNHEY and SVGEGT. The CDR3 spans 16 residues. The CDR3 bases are TGTGCCAACAGGCGACCGGGACAAAGCGGGAATCAGCCCCACCATTTT. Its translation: CANRRPGQSGNQPHHF.

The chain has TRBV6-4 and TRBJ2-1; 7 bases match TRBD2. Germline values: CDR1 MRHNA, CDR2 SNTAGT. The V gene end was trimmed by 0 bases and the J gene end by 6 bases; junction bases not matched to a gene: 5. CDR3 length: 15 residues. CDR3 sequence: CASSDSIGGINEQFF. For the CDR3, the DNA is TGTGCCAGCAGTGACTCTATCGGGGGGATCAATGAGCAGTTCTTC.

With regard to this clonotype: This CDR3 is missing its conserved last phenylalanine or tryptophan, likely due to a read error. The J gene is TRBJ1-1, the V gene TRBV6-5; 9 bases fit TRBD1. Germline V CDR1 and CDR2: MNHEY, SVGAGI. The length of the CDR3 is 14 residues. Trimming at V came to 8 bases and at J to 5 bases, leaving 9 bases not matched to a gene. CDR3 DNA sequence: TGTGCCAGCGAGGGACAGGGAGATATGACTGAAGCTTTCATT. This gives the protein CASEGQGDMTEAFI.

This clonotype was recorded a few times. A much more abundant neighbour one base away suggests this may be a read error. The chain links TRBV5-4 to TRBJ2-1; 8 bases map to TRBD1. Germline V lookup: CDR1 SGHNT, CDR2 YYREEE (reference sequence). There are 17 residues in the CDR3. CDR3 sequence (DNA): TGTGCCAGCAGCCTACAGACTCAGGGGGCAGCCTACAATGAGCATTTCTTC. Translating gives CASSLQTQGAAYNEHFF.

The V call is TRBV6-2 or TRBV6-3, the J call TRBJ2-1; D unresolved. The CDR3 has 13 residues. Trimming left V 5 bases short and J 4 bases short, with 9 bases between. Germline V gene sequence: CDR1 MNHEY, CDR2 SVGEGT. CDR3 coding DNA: TGTGCCAGCAGTCACGCAGAATACAATGAGCAGTTCTTC. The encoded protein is CASSHAEYNEQFF.

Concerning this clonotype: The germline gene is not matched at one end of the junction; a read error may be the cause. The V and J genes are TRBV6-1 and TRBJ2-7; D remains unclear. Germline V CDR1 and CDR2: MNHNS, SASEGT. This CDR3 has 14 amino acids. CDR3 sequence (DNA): TGTGCCAGCATTGAACTGGGCGTGACATACGAGCAGTACTTC. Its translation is CASIELGVTYEQYF.

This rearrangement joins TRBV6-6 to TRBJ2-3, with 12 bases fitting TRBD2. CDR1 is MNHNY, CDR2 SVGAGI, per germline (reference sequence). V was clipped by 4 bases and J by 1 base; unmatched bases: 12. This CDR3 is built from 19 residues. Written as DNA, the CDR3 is TGTGCCAGCAGTTCGTATACTAGCGGGGGGATTCAGGGCACAGATACGCAGTATTTT. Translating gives CASSSYTSGGIQGTDTQYF.

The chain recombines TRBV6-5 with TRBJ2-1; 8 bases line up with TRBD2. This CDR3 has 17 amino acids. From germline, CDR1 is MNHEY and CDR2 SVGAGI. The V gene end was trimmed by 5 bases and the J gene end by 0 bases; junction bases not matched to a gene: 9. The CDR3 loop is CASSARTGGNSYNEQFF. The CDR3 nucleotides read TGTGCCAGCAGTGCGCGGACGGGAGGGAACTCCTACAATGAGCAGTTCTTC.

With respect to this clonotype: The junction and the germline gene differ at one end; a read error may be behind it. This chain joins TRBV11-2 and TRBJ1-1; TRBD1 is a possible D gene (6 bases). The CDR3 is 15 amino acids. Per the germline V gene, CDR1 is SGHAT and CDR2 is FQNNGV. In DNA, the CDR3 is TGTGTCAGCAGCCATTTCCAGAGGGGGGACACTGAAGCTTTCTTT. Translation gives CVSSHFQRGDTEAFF.

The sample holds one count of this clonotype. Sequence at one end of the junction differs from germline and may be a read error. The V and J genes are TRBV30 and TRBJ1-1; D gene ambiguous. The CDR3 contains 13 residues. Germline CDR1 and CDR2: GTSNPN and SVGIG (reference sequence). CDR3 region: CGWSVRVNTEAFF. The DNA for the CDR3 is TGTGGCTGGAGTGTAAGAGTGAACACTGAAGCTTTCTTT. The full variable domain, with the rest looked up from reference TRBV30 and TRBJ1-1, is SQTIHQWPATLVQPVGSPLSLECTVEGTSNPNLYWYRQAAGRGLQLLFYSVGIGQISSEVPQNLSASRPQDRQFILSSKKLLLSDSGFYLCGWSVRVNTEAFFGQGTRLTVV.

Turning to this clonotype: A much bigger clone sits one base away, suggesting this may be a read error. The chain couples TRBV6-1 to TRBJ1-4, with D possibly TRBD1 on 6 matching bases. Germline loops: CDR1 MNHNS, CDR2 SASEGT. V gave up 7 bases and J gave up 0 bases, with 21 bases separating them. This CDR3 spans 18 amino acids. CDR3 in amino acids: CASNAEGVDRSTNEKLFF. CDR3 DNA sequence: TGTGCCAGCAATGCCGAGGGGGTCGACCGCTCAACTAATGAAAAACTGTTTTTT.

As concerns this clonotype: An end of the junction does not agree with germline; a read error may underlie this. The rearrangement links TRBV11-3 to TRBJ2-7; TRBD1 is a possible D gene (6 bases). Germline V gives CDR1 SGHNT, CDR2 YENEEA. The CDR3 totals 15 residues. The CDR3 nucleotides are TGTGCCAGCAGCTTAGTGCCAGGGGTATACTACGAGCAGCACTTC. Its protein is CASSLVPGVYYEQHF.

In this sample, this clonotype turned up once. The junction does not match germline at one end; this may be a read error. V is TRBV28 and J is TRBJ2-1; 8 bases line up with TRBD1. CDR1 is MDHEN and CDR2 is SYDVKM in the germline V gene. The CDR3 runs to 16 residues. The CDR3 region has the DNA TGTGCCATCAGTTCTCCCGGGACAGGAGGTTTCAATGAGCAGTTCTTC. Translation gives CAISSPGTGGFNEQFF.

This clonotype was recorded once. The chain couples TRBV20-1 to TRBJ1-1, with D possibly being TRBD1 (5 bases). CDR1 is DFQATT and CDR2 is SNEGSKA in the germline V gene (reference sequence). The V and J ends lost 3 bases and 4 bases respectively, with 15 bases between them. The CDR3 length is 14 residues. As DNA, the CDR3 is TGCAGTGCTAGGGCGGGGACTGAAGTCACTGAAGCTTTCTTT. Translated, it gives CSARAGTEVTEAFF.

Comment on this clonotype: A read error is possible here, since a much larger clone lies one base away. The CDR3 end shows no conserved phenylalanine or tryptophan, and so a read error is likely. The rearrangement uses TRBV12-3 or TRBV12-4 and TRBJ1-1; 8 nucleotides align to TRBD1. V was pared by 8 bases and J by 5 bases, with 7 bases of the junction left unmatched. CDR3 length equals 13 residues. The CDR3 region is CASRAQGATEAFI. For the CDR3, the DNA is TGTGCCAGCCGCGCTCAGGGGGCTACTGAAGCTTTCATT.

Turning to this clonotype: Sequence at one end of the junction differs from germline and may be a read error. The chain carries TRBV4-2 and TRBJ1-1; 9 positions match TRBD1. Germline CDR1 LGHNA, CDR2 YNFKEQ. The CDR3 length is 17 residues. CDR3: CASTQRTGAGLNTEALF. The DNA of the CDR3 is TGTGCCAGCACCCAAAGGACAGGGGCTGGGTTGAACACTGAAGCTTTATTT.

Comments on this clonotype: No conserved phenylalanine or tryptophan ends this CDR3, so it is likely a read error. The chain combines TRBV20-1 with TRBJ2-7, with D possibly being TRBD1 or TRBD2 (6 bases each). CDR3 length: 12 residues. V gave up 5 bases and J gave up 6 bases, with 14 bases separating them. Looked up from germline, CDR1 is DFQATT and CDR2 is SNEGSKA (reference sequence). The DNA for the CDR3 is TGCAGTGCTCGGGGGCCTGGGTTCGAGCAGTACTAC. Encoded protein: CSARGPGFEQYY.

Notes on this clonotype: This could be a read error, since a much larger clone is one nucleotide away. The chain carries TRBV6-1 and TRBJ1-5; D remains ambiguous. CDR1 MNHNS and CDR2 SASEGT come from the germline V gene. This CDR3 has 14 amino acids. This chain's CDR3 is CVSSFAPSNQPQHF. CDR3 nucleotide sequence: TGTGTCAGCAGTTTCGCCCCTAGCAATCAGCCCCAGCATTTT.

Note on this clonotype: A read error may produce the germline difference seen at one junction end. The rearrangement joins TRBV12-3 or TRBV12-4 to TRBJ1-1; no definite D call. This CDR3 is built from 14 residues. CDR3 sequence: CASSPTPLGTGAFF. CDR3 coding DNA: TGTGCCAGCAGTCCCACACCCCTGGGCACTGGAGCTTTCTTT.

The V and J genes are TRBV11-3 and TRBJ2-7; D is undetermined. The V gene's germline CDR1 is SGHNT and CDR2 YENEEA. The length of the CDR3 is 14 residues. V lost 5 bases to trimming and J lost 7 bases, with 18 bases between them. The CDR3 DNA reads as TGTGCCAGCAGCCCCCGGAACGAAGTTGGTGAGCAGTACTTC. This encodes CASSPRNEVGEQYF. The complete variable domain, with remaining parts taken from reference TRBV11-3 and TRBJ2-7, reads EAGVVQSPRYKIIEKKQPVAFWCNPISGHNTLYWYLQNLGQGPELLIRYENEEAVDDSQLPKDRFSAERLKGVDSTLKIQPAELGDSAVYLCASSPRNEVGEQYFGPGTRLTVT.

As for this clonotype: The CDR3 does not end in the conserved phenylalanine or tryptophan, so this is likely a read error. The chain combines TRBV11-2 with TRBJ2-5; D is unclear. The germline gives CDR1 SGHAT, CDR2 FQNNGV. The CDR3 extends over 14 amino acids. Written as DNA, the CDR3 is TGTGCCAGCAGCTCTGGTCAGGTCCAAGAGAACCAGTACATC. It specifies CASSSGQVQENQYI.

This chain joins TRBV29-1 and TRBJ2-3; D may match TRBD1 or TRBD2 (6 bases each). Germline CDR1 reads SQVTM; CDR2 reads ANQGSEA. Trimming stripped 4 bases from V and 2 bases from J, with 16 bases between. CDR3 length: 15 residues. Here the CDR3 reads CSVAGGRRYTDTQYF. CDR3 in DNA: TGCAGCGTTGCCGGGGGCAGGCGGTACACAGATACGCAGTATTTT.

The CDR3 reads CASNYLRQGGYGYTF. The CDR3 region has the DNA TGCGCCAGCAACTACCTACGGCAGGGTGGCTATGGCTACACCTTC. This chain links TRBV4-1 with TRBJ1-2, with D perhaps matching TRBD1 (5 bases). Germline V gives CDR1 MGHRA, CDR2 YSYEKL. V was trimmed by 7 bases and J by 4 bases, leaving 19 bases between them. The CDR3 covers 15 residues.

In nucleotides, the CDR3 is TGTGCCAGCAGCTACGGCACTGTATGGGAGCAGTACTTC. The encoded protein is CASSYGTVWEQYF. V is TRBV5-6 and J is TRBJ2-7, with D unclear. CDR1 SGHDT and CDR2 YYEEEE come from the germline V gene. V lost 3 bases, J lost 7 bases, and 14 bases lay in between. CDR3 length equals 13 residues.